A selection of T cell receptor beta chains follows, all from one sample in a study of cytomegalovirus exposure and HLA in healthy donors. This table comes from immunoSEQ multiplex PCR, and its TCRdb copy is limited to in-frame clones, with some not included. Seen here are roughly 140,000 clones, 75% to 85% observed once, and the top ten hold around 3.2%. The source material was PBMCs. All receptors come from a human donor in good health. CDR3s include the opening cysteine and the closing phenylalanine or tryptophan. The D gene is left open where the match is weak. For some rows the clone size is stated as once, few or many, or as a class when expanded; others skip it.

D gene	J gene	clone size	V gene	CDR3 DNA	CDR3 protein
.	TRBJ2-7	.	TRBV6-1	TGTGCCAGCAGTGAAGCCGCACCGTCTAGCTCCTACGAGCAGTACTTC	CASSEAAPSSSYEQYF
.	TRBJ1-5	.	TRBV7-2	TGTGCCAGCAGCTTATCGGCGGCTAGCAATCAGCCCCAGCATTTT	CASSLSAASNQPQHF
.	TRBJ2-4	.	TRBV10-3	TGTGCCATCAGCGAGGGTAGTGGCAAAAACATTCAGTACTTC	CAISEGSGKNIQYF
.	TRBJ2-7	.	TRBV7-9	TGTGCCAGCAGCCTCCCCCTGGGAGACCACGTTGGGGAGCAGTACTTC	CASSLPLGDHVGEQYF
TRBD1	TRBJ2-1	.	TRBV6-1	TGTGCCAGCAGTGCGGGGTCAACAGGGGGCATAGGTGAGCAGTTCTTC	CASSAGSTGGIGEQFF
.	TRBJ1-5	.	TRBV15	TGTGCCACCAGCAGAGTACCGGGAAATCAGCATTTT	CATSRVPGNQHF
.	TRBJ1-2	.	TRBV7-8	TGTGCCAGCAGCTTAAGCGGGTTGGGGGATGGCTACACCTTC	CASSLSGLGDGYTF
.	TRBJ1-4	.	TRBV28	TGTGCCAGCAGTTTTCCGGGGGAAAATGAAAAACTGTTTTTT	CASSFPGENEKLFF
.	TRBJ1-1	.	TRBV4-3	TGCGCCAGCAGCCAAGTATTGAGAACTGAAGCTTTCTTT	CASSQVLRTEAFF
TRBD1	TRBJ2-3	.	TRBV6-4	TGTGCCAGCAGTCCAACGACAGGGGAGGGCACAGATACGCAGTATTTT	CASSPTTGEGTDTQYF
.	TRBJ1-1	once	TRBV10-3	TGTGCCACCAAACAGAACACTGAAGCTTTCTTT	CATKQNTEAFF
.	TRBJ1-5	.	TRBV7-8	TGTGCCAGCAGCGAAGGGGGCAATCAGCCCCAGCATTTT	CASSEGGNQPQHF
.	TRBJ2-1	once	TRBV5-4	TGTGCCAGCAGCTTGGGGGGGCGCTCCTACAATGAGCAGTTCTTC	CASSLGGRSYNEQFF
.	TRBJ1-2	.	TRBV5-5	TGTGCCAGCAGCACGGACTGGACTAACTATGGCTACACCTTC	CASSTDWTNYGYTF
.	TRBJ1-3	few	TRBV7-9	TGTGCCAGCGTGGACAGCAACTCTGGAAACACCATATATTTT	CASVDSNSGNTIYF
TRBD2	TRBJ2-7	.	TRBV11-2	TGTGCCAGCAGCTTAGCCGGATATCGGTCGAATAGCGGGATCTACGAGCAGTACTTC	CASSLAGYRSNSGIYEQYF
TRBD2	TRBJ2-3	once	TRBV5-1	TGCGCCAGCAGTTGGACTAGCGGAACAGATACGCAGTATTTT	CASSWTSGTDTQYF
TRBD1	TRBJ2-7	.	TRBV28	TGTGCCAGCAGCCCCCCCACTGACAGGGGCGAGCAGTACTTC	CASSPPTDRGEQYF
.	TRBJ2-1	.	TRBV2	TGTGCCAGCAGTGAAGAGGGGCCAGGAGATTACAATGAGCAGTTCTTC	CASSEEGPGDYNEQFF
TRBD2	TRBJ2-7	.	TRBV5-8	TGTGCCAGCAGCTCCCAGGGCCGGGAGGGCCTCCCCATCTCCTACGAGCAGTACTTC	CASSSQGREGLPISYEQYF
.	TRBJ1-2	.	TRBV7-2	TGTGCCAGCAGCAATGGACGGGGTTGGGGCTACACCTTC	CASSNGRGWGYTF
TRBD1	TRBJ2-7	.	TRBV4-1	TGCGCCAGCAGCCACGGAACCGGGACAGGGGCCGCCTACGAGCAGTACTTC	CASSHGTGTGAAYEQYF
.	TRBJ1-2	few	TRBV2	TGTGCCAGCAGTGGGACACGGGTCTATGGCTACACCTTC	CASSGTRVYGYTF